Listed below are T cell receptor beta chains from one sample, sequenced in a study of blood T cell repertoires in COVID-19. The data were produced by immunoSEQ multiplex PCR, yet TCRdb's version contains in-frame clones alone and is incomplete. The repertoire consists of 110,000 or so clones, with about four fifths occurring once and the leading ten covering 10%. The sample was peripheral blood. These receptors were obtained from a human donor in a cohort sampled during active COVID-19. The conserved cysteine and the conserved F or W are not part of the CDR3 here. A D gene is named only where the DNA matches it firmly.

cdr3_aa j_call d_call v_call
ASSGAGTSSAISSYEQY TRBJ2-7 TRBD2 TRBV10-1
ASSLGGGTPSYEQY TRBJ2-7 NA TRBV5-4
ASSYGASRETQY TRBJ2-5 NA TRBV6-5
SVEPYLGTVDNEQF TRBJ2-1 NA TRBV29-1
ANFRICGSCNEQF TRBJ2-1 NA TRBV21-1
ASSIRQGANNMNTEAF TRBJ1-1 TRBD1 TRBV19
ASSQDHGLAGAEQF TRBJ2-1 TRBD2 TRBV4-3
ASKSEGSGNTIY TRBJ1-3 NA TRBV2
ASSLQRRNTEAF TRBJ1-1 NA TRBV28
ASRFSNSGNTIY TRBJ1-3 NA TRBV19
ASSQGLAGVWNEQF TRBJ2-1 TRBD2 TRBV3-1/TRBV3-2
ARSLPWTSGYTDTQY TRBJ2-3 TRBD2 TRBV5-3
AWSPPTGVARGYT TRBJ1-2 TRBD1 TRBV30
AWSAGGQETQY TRBJ2-5 TRBD1 TRBV30
ASRLLGEQF TRBJ2-1 NA TRBV6-5
ASSRSGLITGELF TRBJ2-2 NA TRBV7-2
ATSDRIAGTETQY TRBJ2-5 TRBD2 TRBV24-1
ASSLGPLGAQY TRBJ2-5 NA TRBV5-6
ASSLQGVWNQPQH TRBJ1-5 TRBD1 TRBV19
ASRSFIGPRGPTGELF TRBJ2-2 NA TRBV28
ASSHGLAGSLSEQF TRBJ2-1 TRBD2 TRBV7-3
ASSMSGRRNEQF TRBJ2-1 TRBD2 TRBV6-5
ASSVVAGTTGELF TRBJ2-2 TRBD2 TRBV9
ASSSSGVYTEAF TRBJ1-1 NA TRBV7-2
ASAAGRNSPLH TRBJ1-6 NA TRBV7-3
ASILQTGLEQY TRBJ2-7 NA TRBV6-6
ASSLVRTGTGGMRT TRBJ1-2 TRBD1 TRBV11-3
ASSYSVRQGNNHEQY TRBJ2-7 NA TRBV6-8
ASSFDRTGGNTEAF TRBJ1-1 TRBD1 TRBV5-1
ASSLGQGYNEQF TRBJ2-1 TRBD1 TRBV5-8
ASSQPQGTLNSPLH TRBJ1-6 NA TRBV3-1/TRBV3-2
ASSLARGFHEQY TRBJ2-7 TRBD1 TRBV7-2
ASSYSPTGSYGYT TRBJ1-2 TRBD1 TRBV6-5
ATSDPGLAGVLF TRBJ2-1 TRBD2 TRBV24-1
ASSPGGDHLNTEAF TRBJ1-1 NA TRBV5-6
ASSYRRPAYNSPLH TRBJ1-6 NA TRBV6-5
ASILPNTEAF TRBJ1-1 NA TRBV3-1/TRBV3-2
AWKWRSGTEAF TRBJ1-1 NA TRBV30
ASSPSLSSYEQY TRBJ2-7 NA TRBV7-7
ASSSQTGLAGNTIY TRBJ1-3 NA TRBV9
ASSSDRGGNQPQH TRBJ1-5 TRBD1 TRBV7-2
ASSAGTDSNTEAF TRBJ1-1 NA TRBV9
AWSYDRGNQPQH TRBJ1-5 TRBD1 TRBV30
ASSVAESVYEQY TRBJ2-7 NA TRBV9
ASSMLFGTYNEQF TRBJ2-1 NA TRBV21-1
ASSRGGYEQY TRBJ2-7 NA TRBV6-5
ASSQTGGMNTEAF TRBJ1-1 TRBD1 TRBV19
ASSIVPQQGGTDTQY TRBJ2-3 NA TRBV19
ATSDQTGQETYEQY TRBJ2-7 TRBD1 TRBV24-1
AWSSQRTSAETQY TRBJ2-5 TRBD2 TRBV30
ASSSGGDYGYT TRBJ1-2 NA TRBV19
SGWDSTFYGYT TRBJ1-2 TRBD1 TRBV29-1
ASSPRQTTNEKLF TRBJ1-4 NA TRBV4-3
ASTTYYGYT TRBJ1-2 NA TRBV19
ASGTGSNQPQH TRBJ1-5 TRBD1 TRBV19
ASSPIKDRDRGKAEAF TRBJ1-1 TRBD1 TRBV6-6
ASRPLPGNEQF TRBJ2-1 NA TRBV6-5
ASSLSQGIGSYNSPLH TRBJ1-6 TRBD1 TRBV28
ASSLRGNTEAF TRBJ1-1 NA TRBV12-3/TRBV12-4
ASSLYGSSSYEQY TRBJ2-7 NA TRBV7-2